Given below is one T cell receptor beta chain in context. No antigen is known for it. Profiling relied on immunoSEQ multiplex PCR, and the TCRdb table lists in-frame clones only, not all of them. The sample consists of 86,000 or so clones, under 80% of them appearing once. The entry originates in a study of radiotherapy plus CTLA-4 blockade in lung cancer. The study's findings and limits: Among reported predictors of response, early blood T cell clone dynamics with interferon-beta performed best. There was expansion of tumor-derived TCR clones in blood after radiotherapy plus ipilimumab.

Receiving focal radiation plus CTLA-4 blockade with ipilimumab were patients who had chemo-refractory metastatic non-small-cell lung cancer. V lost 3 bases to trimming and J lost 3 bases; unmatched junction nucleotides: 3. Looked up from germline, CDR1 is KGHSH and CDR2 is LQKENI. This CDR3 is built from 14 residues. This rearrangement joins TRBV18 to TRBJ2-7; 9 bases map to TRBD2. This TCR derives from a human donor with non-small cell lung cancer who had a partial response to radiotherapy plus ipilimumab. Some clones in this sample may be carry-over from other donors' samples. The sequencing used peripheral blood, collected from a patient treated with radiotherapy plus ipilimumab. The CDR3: CASSPGAGGYEQYF. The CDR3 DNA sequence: TGTGCCAGCTCACCCGGAGCGGGAGGCTACGAGCAGTACTTC.